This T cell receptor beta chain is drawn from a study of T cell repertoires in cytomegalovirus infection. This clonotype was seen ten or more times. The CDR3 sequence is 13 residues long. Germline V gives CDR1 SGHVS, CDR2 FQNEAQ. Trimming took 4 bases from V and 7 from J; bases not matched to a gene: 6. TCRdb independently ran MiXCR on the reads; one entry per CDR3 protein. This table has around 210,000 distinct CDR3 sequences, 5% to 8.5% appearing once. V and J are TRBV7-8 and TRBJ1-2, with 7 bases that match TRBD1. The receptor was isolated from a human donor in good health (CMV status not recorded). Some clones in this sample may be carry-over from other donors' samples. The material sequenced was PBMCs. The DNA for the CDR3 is TGTGCCAGCAGCTCCGACAGGGATGGTGGCTACACCTTC. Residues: CASSSDRDGGYTF.